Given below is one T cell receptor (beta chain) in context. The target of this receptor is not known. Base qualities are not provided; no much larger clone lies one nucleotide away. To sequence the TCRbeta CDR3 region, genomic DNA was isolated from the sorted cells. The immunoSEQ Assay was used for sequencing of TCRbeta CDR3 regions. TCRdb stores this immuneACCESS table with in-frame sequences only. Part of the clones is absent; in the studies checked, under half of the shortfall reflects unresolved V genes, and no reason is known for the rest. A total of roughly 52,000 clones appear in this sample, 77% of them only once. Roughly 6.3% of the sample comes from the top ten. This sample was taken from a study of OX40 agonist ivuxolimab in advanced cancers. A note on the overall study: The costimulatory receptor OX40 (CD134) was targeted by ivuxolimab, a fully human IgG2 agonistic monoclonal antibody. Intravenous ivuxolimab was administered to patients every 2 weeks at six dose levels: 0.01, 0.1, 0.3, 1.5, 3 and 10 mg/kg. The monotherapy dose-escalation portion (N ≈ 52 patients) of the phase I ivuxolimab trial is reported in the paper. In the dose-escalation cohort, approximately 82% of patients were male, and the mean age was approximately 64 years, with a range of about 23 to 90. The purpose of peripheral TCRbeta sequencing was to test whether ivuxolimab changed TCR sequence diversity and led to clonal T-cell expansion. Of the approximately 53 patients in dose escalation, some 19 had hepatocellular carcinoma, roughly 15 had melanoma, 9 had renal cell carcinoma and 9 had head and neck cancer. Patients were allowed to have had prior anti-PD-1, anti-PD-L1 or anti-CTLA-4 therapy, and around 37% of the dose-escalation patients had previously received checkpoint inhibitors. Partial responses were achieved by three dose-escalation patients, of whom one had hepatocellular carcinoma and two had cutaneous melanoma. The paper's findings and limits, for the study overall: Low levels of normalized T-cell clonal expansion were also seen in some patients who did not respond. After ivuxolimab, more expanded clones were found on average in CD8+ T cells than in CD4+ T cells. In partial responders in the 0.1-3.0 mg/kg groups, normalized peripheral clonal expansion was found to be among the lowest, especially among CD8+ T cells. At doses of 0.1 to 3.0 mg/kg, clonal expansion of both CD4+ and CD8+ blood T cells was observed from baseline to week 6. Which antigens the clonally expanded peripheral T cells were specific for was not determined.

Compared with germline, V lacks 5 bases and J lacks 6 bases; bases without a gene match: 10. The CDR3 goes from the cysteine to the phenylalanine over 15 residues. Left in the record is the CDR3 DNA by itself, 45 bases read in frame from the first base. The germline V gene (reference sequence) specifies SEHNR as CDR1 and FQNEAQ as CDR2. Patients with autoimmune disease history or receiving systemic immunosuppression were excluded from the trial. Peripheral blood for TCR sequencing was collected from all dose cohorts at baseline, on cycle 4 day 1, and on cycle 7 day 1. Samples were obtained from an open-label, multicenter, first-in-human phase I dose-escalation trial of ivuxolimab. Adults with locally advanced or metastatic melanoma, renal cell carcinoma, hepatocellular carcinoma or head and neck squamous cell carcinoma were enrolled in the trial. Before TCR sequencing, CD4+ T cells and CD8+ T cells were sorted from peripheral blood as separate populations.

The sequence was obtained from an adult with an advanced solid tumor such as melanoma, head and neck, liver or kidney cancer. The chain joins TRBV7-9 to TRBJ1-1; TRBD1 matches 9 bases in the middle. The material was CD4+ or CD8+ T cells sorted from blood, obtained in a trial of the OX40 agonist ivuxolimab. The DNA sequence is TGTGCCAGCAGCCCATTACAGGGGGCTGGCGCTGAAGCTTTCTTT. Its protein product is CASSPLQGAGAEAFF.